This entry lists 9 T cell receptor beta chains sequenced from one sample in a study of blood T cell repertoires in COVID-19. Sequenced by immunoSEQ multiplex PCR; TCRdb stores in-frame clones only, minus some. The sample records around 68,000 clones, around 80% being singletons. Sequencing used peripheral blood. Receptor source: a human donor in a cohort sampled during active COVID-19.

The chain is built from TRBV10-2 and TRBJ1-2, with 9 bases identical to TRBD1. This CDR3 contains 13 residues. V lost 6 bases and J lost 8; bases outside the gene matches: 7. From germline, CDR1 is WSHSY and CDR2 SAAADI. CDR3 residues: CASRSTGGAGYTF. The CDR3 DNA is TGCGCCAGCAGATCCACAGGGGGCGCCGGCTACACCTTC.

V is TRBV11-2 and J is TRBJ1-1; 8 bases align to TRBD1. Germline lookup yields CDR1 SGHAT and CDR2 FQNNGV. This CDR3 comprises 18 residues. V lost 4 bases and J lost 4; bases outside the gene matches: 17. The CDR3 DNA reads TGTGCCAGCAGCTCTAGATACCAGACAGGGGCTAGGAGCACTGAAGCTTTCTTT. This codes for CASSSRYQTGARSTEAFF.

The chain employs TRBV5-1 and TRBJ2-3; 8 nucleotides line up with TRBD2. This CDR3 has 15 amino acids. The germline V gene encodes CDR1 SGHRS and CDR2 YFSETQ. After removal of 2 bases from V and 3 bases from J, the junction contained 5 bases not matched to a gene. The CDR3 nucleotides read TGCGCCAGCAGCTTAGCGGGAGTAGGAACAGATACGCAGTATTTT. Protein product: CASSLAGVGTDTQYF.

CDR3 in DNA: TGTGCCAGCAGCTCCACGACAGGGAACACTGAAGCTTTCTTT. Encoded protein: CASSSTTGNTEAFF. V is TRBV9 and J is TRBJ1-1; a weak D match, TRBD1 (6 bases). CDR1 SGDLS and CDR2 YYNGEE come from the germline V gene. V was cut by 4 bases and J by 1 base, with 11 bases left in between. This CDR3 region has 14 residues.

The chain carries TRBV10-2 and TRBJ2-7, with a tentative D call TRBD2 (7 bases). The CDR3 consists of 16 residues. V lost 8 bases and J 0 bases, leaving 20 bases between the germline ends. CDR1 WSHSY and CDR2 SAAADI come from the germline V gene. The CDR3 bases are TGCGCCAGCCGAAGAGGAGGCGGGGGCAACTCCTACGAGCAGTACTTC. Its protein is CASRRGGGGNSYEQYF.

This clone was observed a single time. The chain carries TRBV5-6 and TRBJ1-2; TRBD1 is a possible D gene (6 bases). The V gene's germline CDR1 is SGHDT and CDR2 YYEEEE. This CDR3 contains 15 residues. V was trimmed by 0 bases and J by 3 bases, leaving 12 bases between them. The CDR3 loop is CASSLEWAGDYGYTF. DNA for the CDR3: TGTGCCAGCAGCTTGGAGTGGGCAGGGGACTATGGCTACACCTTC.

This chain joins TRBV18 and TRBJ1-1; D might be TRBD1 (6 bases). The CDR3 sequence is 13 residues long. V dropped 4 bases and J dropped 6 bases, with 12 bases sitting between them. Germline loops: CDR1 KGHSH, CDR2 LQKENI. This CDR3 is CASSLQGPSEAFF. The CDR3, as DNA: TGTGCCAGCTCACTACAGGGTCCCTCTGAAGCTTTCTTT.

J is TRBJ2-5 and V is TRBV18; no reliable D call. The CDR3 has 12 residues. V dropped 3 bases and J dropped 1 base, with 3 bases sitting between them. Per the germline V gene, CDR1 is KGHSH and CDR2 is LQKENI. Here the CDR3 reads CASSPAQETQYF. CDR3 coding DNA: TGTGCCAGCTCACCGGCCCAAGAGACCCAGTACTTC.

The CDR3 loop is CASSLTQYQPQHF. The CDR3, as DNA: TGTGCCAGCAGTTTAACCCAGTACCAGCCCCAGCATTTT. The chain recombines TRBV28 with TRBJ1-5; D remains unclear. The germline CDR1 and CDR2 sequences are MDHEN and SYDVKM. V shed 2 bases and J shed 7 bases, with 9 bases lying between them. This CDR3 spans 13 amino acids.